This TCR beta chain is from a study of T cells in Graves' hyperthyroidism and ophthalmopathy. Unmatched junction bases numbered 4, after V lost 6 bases and J lost 5 bases. The CDR3 runs 15 residues. Researchers amplified the TCR beta CDR3 regions from RNA transcripts. The study used the HTBI primer set for a first-round RT-PCR of the TCR CDR3. TCRdb processed the multiplex PCR reads anew with MiXCR; each CDR3 protein has one entry. The table has approximately 430,000 distinct CDR3 sequences, less than 20% seen once. Study conclusions and caveats: Ophthalmopathy was distinguished from stable hyperthyroidism by 13 V-J signatures.

The hyperthyroidism was newly diagnosed and had lasted under 2 months; the patients were aged 18 to 65. The PBMCs had their origin in less than 13 ml of fresh peripheral blood. Of note for this clonotype: What it recognizes is unknown.

The clonotype was recovered from a woman between 18 and 29 years old with Graves' hyperthyroidism. Sequenced material: blood. J is TRBJ2-1 and V is TRBV12-3 or TRBV12-4; 13 bases align to TRBD2. The CDR3 region is CASRRLAGGNNEQFF. CDR3 coding DNA: TGTGCCAGCAGACGACTAGCGGGGGGCAACAATGAGCAGTTCTTC.